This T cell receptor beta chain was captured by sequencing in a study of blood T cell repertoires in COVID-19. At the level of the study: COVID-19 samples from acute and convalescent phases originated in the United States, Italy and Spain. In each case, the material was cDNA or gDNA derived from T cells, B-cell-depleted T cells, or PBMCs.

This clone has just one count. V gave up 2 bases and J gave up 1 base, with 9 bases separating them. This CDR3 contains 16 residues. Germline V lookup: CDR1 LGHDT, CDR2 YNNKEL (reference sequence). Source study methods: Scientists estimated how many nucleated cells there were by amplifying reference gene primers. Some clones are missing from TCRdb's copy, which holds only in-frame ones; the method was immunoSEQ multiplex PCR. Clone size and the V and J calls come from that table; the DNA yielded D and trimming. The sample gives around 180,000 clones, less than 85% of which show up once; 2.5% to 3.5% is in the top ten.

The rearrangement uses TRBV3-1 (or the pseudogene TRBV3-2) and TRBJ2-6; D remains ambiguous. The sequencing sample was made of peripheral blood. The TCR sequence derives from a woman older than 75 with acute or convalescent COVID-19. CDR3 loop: CASSQSVISGANVLTF. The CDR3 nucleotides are TGTGCCAGCAGCCAATCCGTAATTTCTGGGGCCAACGTCCTGACTTTC.